Listed here are 5 T cell receptor beta chains from one sample, sequenced in a study of early T cells in non-severe SARS-CoV-2 infection. TCRdb reprocessed the 5' RACE reads via MiXCR and lists one record per CDR3 protein. The data show roughly 50,000 distinct CDR3 sequences, 7.5% to 10% seen once. Sample: whole blood. These receptors all come from an adult who was a healthcare worker with PCR-confirmed SARS-CoV-2 infection or an uninfected control (not recorded which).

This clonotype was seen more than once but under ten times. This chain joins TRBV4-1 and TRBJ2-3; 14 bases are shared with TRBD2. The length of the CDR3 is 19 residues. V lost 3 bases to trimming and J lost 0 bases; unmatched junction nucleotides: 8. Germline V lookup: CDR1 MGHRA, CDR2 YSYEKL. The CDR3 loop reads CASSQRGTSGSTSTDTQYF. In DNA form, the CDR3 reads TGCGCCAGCAGCCAGCGGGGGACTAGCGGGAGTACAAGCACAGATACGCAGTATTTT.

This clonotype was seen many times. The V gene is TRBV7-3, the J gene TRBJ1-1; no firm D call. The CDR3 spans 13 residues. V lost 6 bases and J 1 base, leaving 9 bases between the germline ends. Germline V gives CDR1 SGHTA, CDR2 FQGTGA. The CDR3 sequence: CASSVGENTEAFF. The CDR3 region has the DNA TGTGCCAGCAGTGTGGGTGAGAACACTGAAGCTTTCTTT.

V gene TRBV6-2 or TRBV6-3 combines with J gene TRBJ2-4; D gene uncertain. V was shortened by 0 bases and J by 7 bases, with 4 bases between the two germline ends. The CDR3 is 12 residues long. Germline loops: CDR1 MNHEY, CDR2 SVGEGT. CDR3 coding DNA: TGTGCCAGCAGTTACTCTAGGAACATTCAGTACTTC. Protein product: CASSYSRNIQYF.

This clonotype appeared many times. Written as DNA, the CDR3 is TGTGCCAGCACAGACCTAAGCGGGAGCTCCTACGAGCAGTACTTC. This gives the protein CASTDLSGSSYEQYF. The chain carries TRBV7-9 and TRBJ2-7; 8 nucleotides line up with TRBD2. The CDR3 runs 15 residues. The junction had 8 bases not matched to a gene; V was cut back by 7 bases and J by 0 bases. Germline V lookup: CDR1 SEHNR, CDR2 FQNEAQ (reference sequence).

This clonotype was picked up many times. This chain links TRBV5-1 with TRBJ1-2; 7 nucleotides align to TRBD1. From germline, CDR1 is SGHRS and CDR2 YFSETQ. Trimming took 4 bases from V and 5 from J; bases not matched to a gene: 11. The CDR3 spans 15 residues. The DNA for the CDR3 is TGCGCCAGCAGCAACGGACAGGCTGGGCCGTATGGCTACACCTTC. It yields the protein CASSNGQAGPYGYTF.